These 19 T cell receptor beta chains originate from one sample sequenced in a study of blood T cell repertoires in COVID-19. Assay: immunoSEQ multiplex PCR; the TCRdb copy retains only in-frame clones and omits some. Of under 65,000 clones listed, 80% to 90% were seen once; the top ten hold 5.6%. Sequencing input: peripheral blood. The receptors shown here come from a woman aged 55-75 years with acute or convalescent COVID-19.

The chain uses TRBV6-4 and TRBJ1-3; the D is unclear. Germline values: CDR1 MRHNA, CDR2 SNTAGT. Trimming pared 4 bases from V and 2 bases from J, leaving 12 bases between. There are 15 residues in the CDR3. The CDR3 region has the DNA TGTGCCAGCAGTGTTGATCGGAGTCCTGGAAACACCATATATTTT. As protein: CASSVDRSPGNTIYF.

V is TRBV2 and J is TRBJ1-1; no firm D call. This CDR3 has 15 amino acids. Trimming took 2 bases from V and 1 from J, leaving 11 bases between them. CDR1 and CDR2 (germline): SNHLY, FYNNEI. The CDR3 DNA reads TGTGCCAGCAGTGAAAGCCGGTTTGCGAACACTGAAGCTTTCTTT. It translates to CASSESRFANTEAFF.

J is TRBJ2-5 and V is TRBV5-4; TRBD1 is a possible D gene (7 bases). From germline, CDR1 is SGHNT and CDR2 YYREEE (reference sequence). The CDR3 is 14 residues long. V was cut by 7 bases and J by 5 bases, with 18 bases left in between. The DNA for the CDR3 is TGTGCCAGCCGCGGGACAGCCGGAGGGGAGACCCAGTACTTC. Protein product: CASRGTAGGETQYF.

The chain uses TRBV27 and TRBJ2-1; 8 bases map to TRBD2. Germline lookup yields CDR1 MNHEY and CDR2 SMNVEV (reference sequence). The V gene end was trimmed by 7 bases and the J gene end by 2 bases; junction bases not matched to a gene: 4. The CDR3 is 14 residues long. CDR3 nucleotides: TGTGCCAGCACTACGGGGGGGGCCTACAATGAGCAGTTCTTC. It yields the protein CASTTGGAYNEQFF.

The CDR3 DNA reads TGTGCCAGCAGCTTAGCTCTTGGCGGGGGGTTTAATGAGCAGTTCTTC. Protein product: CASSLALGGGFNEQFF. V is TRBV13 and J is TRBJ2-1, with 8 bases aligning to TRBD2. Germline V lookup: CDR1 PRHDT, CDR2 FYEKMQ (reference sequence). This CDR3 has 16 residues. Trimming took 1 base from V and 7 from J; bases not matched to a gene: 9.

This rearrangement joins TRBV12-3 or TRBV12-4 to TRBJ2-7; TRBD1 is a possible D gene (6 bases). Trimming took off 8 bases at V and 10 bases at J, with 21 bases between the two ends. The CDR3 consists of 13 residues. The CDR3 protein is CASGIAGAGDQYF. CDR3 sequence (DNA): TGTGCCAGCGGCATCGCAGGGGCCGGCGATCAGTACTTC.

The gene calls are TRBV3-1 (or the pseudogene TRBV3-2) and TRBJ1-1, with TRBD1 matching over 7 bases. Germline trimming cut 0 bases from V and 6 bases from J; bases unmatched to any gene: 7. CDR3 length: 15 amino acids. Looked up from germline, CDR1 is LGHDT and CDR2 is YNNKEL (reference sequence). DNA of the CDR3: TGTGCCAGCAGCCAAGATGGGGGTACAGGGGCTGAAGCTTTCTTT. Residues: CASSQDGGTGAEAFF.

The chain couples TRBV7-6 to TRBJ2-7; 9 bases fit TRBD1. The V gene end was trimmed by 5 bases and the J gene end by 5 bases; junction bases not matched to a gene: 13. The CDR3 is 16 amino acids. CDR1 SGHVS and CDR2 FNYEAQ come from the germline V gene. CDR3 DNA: TGTGCCAGCAGCCCGCAGGACGGGGGGACAGGGAACGAGCAGTACTTC. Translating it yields CASSPQDGGTGNEQYF.

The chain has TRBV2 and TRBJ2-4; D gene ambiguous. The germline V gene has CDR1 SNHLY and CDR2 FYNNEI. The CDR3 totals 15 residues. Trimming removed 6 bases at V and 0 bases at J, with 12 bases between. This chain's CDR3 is CASRTDILAKNIQYF. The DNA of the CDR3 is TGTGCCAGCAGAACTGACATACTAGCCAAAAACATTCAGTACTTC.

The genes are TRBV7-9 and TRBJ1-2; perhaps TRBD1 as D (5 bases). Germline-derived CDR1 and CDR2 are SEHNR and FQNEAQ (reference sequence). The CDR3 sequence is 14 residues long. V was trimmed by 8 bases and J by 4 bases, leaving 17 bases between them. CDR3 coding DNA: TGTGCCAGCTCCCCCCTGGGGCAAGTCTATGGCTACACCTTC. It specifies CASSPLGQVYGYTF.

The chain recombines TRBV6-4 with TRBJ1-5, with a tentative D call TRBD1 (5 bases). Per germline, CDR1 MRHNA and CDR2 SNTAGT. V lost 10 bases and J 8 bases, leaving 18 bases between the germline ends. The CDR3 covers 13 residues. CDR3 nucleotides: TGTGCCACCCTCTGGACATCAGCCGAGCCCCAGCATTTT. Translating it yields CATLWTSAEPQHF.

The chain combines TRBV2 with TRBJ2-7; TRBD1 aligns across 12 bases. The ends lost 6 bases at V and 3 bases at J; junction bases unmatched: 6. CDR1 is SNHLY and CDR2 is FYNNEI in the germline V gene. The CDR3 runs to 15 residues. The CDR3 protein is CASRFGTGGNYEQYF. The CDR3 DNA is TGTGCCAGCAGATTCGGGACAGGGGGCAACTACGAGCAGTACTTC.

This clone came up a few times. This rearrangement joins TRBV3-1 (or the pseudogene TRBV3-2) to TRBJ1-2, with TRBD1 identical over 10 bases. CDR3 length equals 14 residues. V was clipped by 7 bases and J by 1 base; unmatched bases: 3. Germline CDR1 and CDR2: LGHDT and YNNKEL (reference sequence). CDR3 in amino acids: CASKGTGVNYGYTF. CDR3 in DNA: TGTGCCAGCAAGGGGACAGGGGTTAACTATGGCTACACCTTC.

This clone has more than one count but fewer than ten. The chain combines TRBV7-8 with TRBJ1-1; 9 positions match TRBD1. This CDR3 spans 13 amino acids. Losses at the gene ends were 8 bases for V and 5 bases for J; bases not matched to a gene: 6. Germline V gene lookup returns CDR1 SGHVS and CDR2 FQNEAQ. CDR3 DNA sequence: TGTGCCAGCTGGGACAGGGCCTATACTGAAGCTTTCTTT. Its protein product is CASWDRAYTEAFF.

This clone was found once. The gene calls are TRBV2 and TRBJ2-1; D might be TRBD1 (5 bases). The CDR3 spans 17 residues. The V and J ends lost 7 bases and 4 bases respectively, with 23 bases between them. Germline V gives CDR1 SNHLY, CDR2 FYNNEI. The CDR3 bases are TGTGCCAGCACTCCTAGGGCCCAGGGCTTACAGTACAATGAGCAGTTCTTC. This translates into CASTPRAQGLQYNEQFF.

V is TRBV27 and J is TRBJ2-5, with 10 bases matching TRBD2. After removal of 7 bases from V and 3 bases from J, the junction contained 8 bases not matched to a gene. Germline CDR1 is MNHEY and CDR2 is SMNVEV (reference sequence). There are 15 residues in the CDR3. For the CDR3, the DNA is TGTGCCAGCAAGTCAATAGCGGGGGGCGAAGAGACCCAGTACTTC. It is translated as CASKSIAGGEETQYF.

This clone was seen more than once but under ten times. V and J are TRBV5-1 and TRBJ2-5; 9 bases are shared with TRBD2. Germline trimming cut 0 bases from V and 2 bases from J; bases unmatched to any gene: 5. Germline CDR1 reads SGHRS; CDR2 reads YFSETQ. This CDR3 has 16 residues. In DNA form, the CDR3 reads TGCGCCAGCAGCTTGGTTGGTAGCGGGGGACAAGAGACCCAGTACTTC. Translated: CASSLVGSGGQETQYF. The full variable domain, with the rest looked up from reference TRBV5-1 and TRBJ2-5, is KAGVTQTPRYLIKTRGQQVTLSCSPISGHRSVSWYQQTPGQGLQFLFEYFSETQRNKGNFPGRFSGRQFSNSRSEMNVSTLELGDSALYLCASSLVGSGGQETQYFGPGTRLLVL.

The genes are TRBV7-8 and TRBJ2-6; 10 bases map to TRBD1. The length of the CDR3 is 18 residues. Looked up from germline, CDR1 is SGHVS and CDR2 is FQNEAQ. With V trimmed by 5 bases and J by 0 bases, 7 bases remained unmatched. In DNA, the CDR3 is TGTGCCAGCAGCCCCGGGACAGGGGTCAGCTCTGGGGCCAACGTCCTGACTTTC. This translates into CASSPGTGVSSGANVLTF.

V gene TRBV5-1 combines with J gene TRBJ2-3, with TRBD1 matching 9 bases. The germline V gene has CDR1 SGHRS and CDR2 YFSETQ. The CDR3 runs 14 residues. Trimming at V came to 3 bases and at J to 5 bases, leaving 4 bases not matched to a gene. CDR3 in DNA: TGCGCCAGCAGCTCACAGGGGGCTGGAGATACGCAGTATTTT. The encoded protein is CASSSQGAGDTQYF.